Listed below are T cell receptor beta chains from one sample, sequenced in a study of CD8 T cells in Susac syndrome. One entry per CDR3 protein results from TCRdb running MiXCR on the immunoSEQ multiplex PCR reads. The sample consists of some 97,000 distinct CDR3 sequences, around 95% of them appearing once. Source material: CD8+ T cells from PBMCs. These receptors originate from a human donor with Susac syndrome. CDR3s include the opening cysteine and the closing phenylalanine or tryptophan. Fields, in order: clone size, V gene, D gene, J gene, CDR3 DNA, CDR3 protein. The D gene is left open where the match is weak. Size is omitted from some rows. Given values are once, few, many or a class for expanded clones.

>.|TRBV28|.|TRBJ1-2
TGTGCCAGCAGTCCCACCAGGGGCTACACCTTC
CASSPTRGYTF
>.|TRBV29-1|TRBD1|TRBJ2-1
TGCAGCGTTGTACAGGGGAGTGAGCAGTTCTTC
CSVVQGSEQFF
>.|TRBV14|.|TRBJ1-1
TGTGCCAGCAGCCACCGGTCCGGAGCCATGAACACTGAAGCTTTCTTT
CASSHRSGAMNTEAFF
>.|TRBV24-1|.|TRBJ2-1
TGTGCCACCAGTGGGGACCTCGTCGGGACGAGTGAGCAGTTCTTC
CATSGDLVGTSEQFF
>.|TRBV4-1|.|TRBJ1-1
TGCGCCAGCAGCCAGGGTCTTCGAGGGCCCATGAACACTGAAGCTTTCTTT
CASSQGLRGPMNTEAFF
>.|TRBV7-9|.|TRBJ1-2
TGTGCCAGCAGCTCCGAGATACAGGCTCAGGGCTACACCTTC
CASSSEIQAQGYTF
>.|TRBV12-3/TRBV12-4|.|TRBJ2-1
TGTGCCAGCAGTTTAAACGGAAAGTCCTACAATGAGCAGTTCTTC
CASSLNGKSYNEQFF
>.|TRBV29-1|.|TRBJ2-7
TGCAGCGTTGAAGAGAGCTCCTACGAGCAGTACTTC
CSVEESSYEQYF
>.|TRBV20-1|TRBD2|TRBJ2-1
TGCAGTGCTAGAGTCGCTAGCGGGTACTACAATGAGCAGTTCTTC
CSARVASGYYNEQFF
>.|TRBV29-1|.|TRBJ1-1
TGCAGCGTTGCCATGGACTGGGCTGAAGCTTTCTTT
CSVAMDWAEAFF
>once|TRBV9|.|TRBJ2-6
TGTGCCAGCAGCAAAGGGGACCTCACTGGGGCCAACGTCCTGACTTTC
CASSKGDLTGANVLTF
>.|TRBV12-3/TRBV12-4|.|TRBJ1-2
TGTGCCAGCAATGAGGGGTGGGAAGGAGGCTACACCTTC
CASNEGWEGGYTF
>once|TRBV28|TRBD1|TRBJ1-2
TGTGCCAGCAGCAGACAGGGGTCCTATGGCTACACCTTC
CASSRQGSYGYTF
>.|TRBV12-3/TRBV12-4|.|TRBJ2-5
TGTGCCAGCAGTCACGGACATGCAGAGACCCAGTACTTC
CASSHGHAETQYF
>.|TRBV14|.|TRBJ1-2
TGTGCCAGCAGCCAAGCACAGGGAGGGGTTGGTGGCTACACCTTC
CASSQAQGGVGGYTF
>.|TRBV12-3/TRBV12-4|.|TRBJ2-7
TGTGCCAGCAGTTTAGGGCAGTACGAGCAGTACTTC
CASSLGQYEQYF
>.|TRBV20-1|.|TRBJ2-1
TGCAGTGCTTACCGGGGAAATGAGCAGTTCTTC
CSAYRGNEQFF
>.|TRBV29-1|.|TRBJ2-3
TGCAGCGTTGACGGCGGAGTGGCAGATACGCAGTATTTT
CSVDGGVADTQYF
>.|TRBV4-1|TRBD1|TRBJ2-1
TGCGCCAGCAGCGATGTACAGGGGACTGAGCAGTTCTTC
CASSDVQGTEQFF
>.|TRBV4-1|TRBD1|TRBJ2-5
TGCGCCAGCAGAACCACAGGGGCAGGGACCCAGTACTTC
CASRTTGAGTQYF
>.|TRBV24-1|.|TRBJ2-1
TGTGCCACCAGTGATTTCGGAACCGGAACCTACAATGAGCAGTTCTTC
CATSDFGTGTYNEQFF
>.|TRBV15|.|TRBJ2-7
TGTGCCACCTCACCGGGAGACGGACAGTACTTC
CATSPGDGQYF
>.|TRBV28|.|TRBJ2-6
TGTGCCAGCAGTTTAGAGGTACCCTCTGGGGCCAACGTCCTGACTTTC
CASSLEVPSGANVLTF
>.|TRBV29-1|.|TRBJ2-1
TGCAGCGTTGAGATGCTAGACTCCTACAATGAGCAGTTCTTC
CSVEMLDSYNEQFF
>.|TRBV18|TRBD2|TRBJ2-7
TGTGCCAGCTCACCTTCCGGCGGGAGTCCCAACGAGCAGTACTTC
CASSPSGGSPNEQYF
>.|TRBV20-1|.|TRBJ1-2
TGCAGTGCGGGGCAGACCACCTATGGCTACACCTTC
CSAGQTTYGYTF
>.|TRBV18|.|TRBJ1-5
TGTGCCAGCTCACCGCATCAGGGTTACGATCAGCCCCAGCATTTT
CASSPHQGYDQPQHF
>few|TRBV29-1|.|TRBJ2-7
TGCAGCGTTGATACTGGGTCCTACGAGCAGTACTTC
CSVDTGSYEQYF
>.|TRBV25-1|TRBD1|TRBJ2-1
TGTGCCAGCAGTGGAGGGGACAGGGAGTGGGATGAGCAGTTCTTC
CASSGGDREWDEQFF
>.|TRBV21-1|.|TRBJ2-5
TGTGCCAGCAGCAAAGGAGGAGGAGGGAAACGAACCCAGTACTTC
CASSKGGGGKRTQYF
>.|TRBV3-1|.|TRBJ1-5
TGTGCCAGCAGCCAAGGGGGACAGCCCCAGCATTTT
CASSQGGQPQHF
>.|TRBV29-1|TRBD1|TRBJ1-2
TGCAGCGTCGCCCCCGGGACAGACTATGGCTACACCTTC
CSVAPGTDYGYTF
>.|TRBV27|.|TRBJ2-5
TGTGCCAGCAGAGATCAAGGCTATCGAGCCGAGACCCAGTACTTC
CASRDQGYRAETQYF
>.|TRBV20-1|.|TRBJ1-2
TGCAGTGCTAGAGATGTTGGGAGTGGCTACACCTTC
CSARDVGSGYTF
>.|TRBV9|.|TRBJ2-5
TGTGCCAGCAGCGTAGCTCCGACAGGCCAAGAGACCCAGTACTTC
CASSVAPTGQETQYF
>.|TRBV6-2/TRBV6-3|.|TRBJ2-3
TGTGCCAGCAGCGACCTGGATCCGCTCAGCACAGATACGCAGTATTTT
CASSDLDPLSTDTQYF
>once|TRBV9|TRBD2|TRBJ2-3
TGTGCCAGCAGCGTTGCGGGGGGGCACACAGATACGCAGTATTTT
CASSVAGGHTDTQYF
>.|TRBV7-2|TRBD1|TRBJ2-5
TGTGCCAACCGAGTGACAGGGGGGGAGACCCAGTACTTC
CANRVTGGETQYF
>.|TRBV6-1|.|TRBJ1-6
TGTGCCAGCAGTAATGCCGCAGGACGGTATAATTCACCCCTCCACTTT
CASSNAAGRYNSPLHF
>.|TRBV12-3/TRBV12-4|.|TRBJ2-7
TGTGCCAGCAGCCCCAACTCAGGAAACCCCTACGAGCAGTACTTC
CASSPNSGNPYEQYF
>.|TRBV7-2|TRBD1|TRBJ2-2
TGTGCCAGCAGCTCCTGGGGACAGCACACCGGGGAGCTGTTTTTT
CASSSWGQHTGELFF
>.|TRBV9|TRBD2|TRBJ2-1
TGTGCCAGCAGCGTAGATCCAGCGGGGGGTGTCAATGAGCAGTTCTTC
CASSVDPAGGVNEQFF
>.|TRBV29-1|.|TRBJ2-1
TGCAGCGTTGAACAGTACAATGAGCAGTTCTTC
CSVEQYNEQFF
>.|TRBV4-1|.|TRBJ2-1
TGCGCCAGCAGCTTTGACAGGAGCCCCTACAATGAGCAGTTCTTC
CASSFDRSPYNEQFF
>.|TRBV4-1|TRBD2|TRBJ2-1
TGCGCCAGCAGCCATGGGACTAGCGGATACAATGAGCAGTTCTTC
CASSHGTSGYNEQFF
>.|TRBV2|.|TRBJ2-1
TGTGCCAGCACCCAGGGAGAGGATGAGCAGTTCTTC
CASTQGEDEQFF
>.|TRBV7-6|.|TRBJ2-7
TGTGCCAGCAGCTTAGATGGAGTCAGGGCTCCCTACGAGCAGTACTTC
CASSLDGVRAPYEQYF
>.|TRBV9|TRBD1|TRBJ2-2
TGTGCCAGCAGCGTAGAGGGACAGGTCGGCACCGGGGAGCTGTTTTTT
CASSVEGQVGTGELFF
>.|TRBV29-1|.|TRBJ2-5
TGCAGCGCTGGAGACAGGACAAAGCCCTCTCCGGAGACCCAGTACTTC
CSAGDRTKPSPETQYF
>.|TRBV6-1|TRBD1|TRBJ2-1
TGTGCCAGCAGTTTATCCCCGGGACAGGTCAATGAGCAGTTCTTC
CASSLSPGQVNEQFF
>.|TRBV28|.|TRBJ2-5
TGTGCCAGCAGTTTATTAGGCGGGGCGGAGGAGACCCAGTACTTC
CASSLLGGAEETQYF
>once|TRBV29-1|TRBD2|TRBJ2-1
TGCAGCGTTAGGCGGGAGGGCCGTTCCAATGAGCAGTTCTTC
CSVRREGRSNEQFF
>.|TRBV5-4|TRBD1|TRBJ2-7
TGTGCCAGCAGCCCCTGGGACAGGTCGGGCCAATTGTACGAGCAGTACTTC
CASSPWDRSGQLYEQYF
>.|TRBV7-9|.|TRBJ2-3
TGTGCCAGCAGGTCGGGTTACAGCACAGATACGCAGTATTTT
CASRSGYSTDTQYF